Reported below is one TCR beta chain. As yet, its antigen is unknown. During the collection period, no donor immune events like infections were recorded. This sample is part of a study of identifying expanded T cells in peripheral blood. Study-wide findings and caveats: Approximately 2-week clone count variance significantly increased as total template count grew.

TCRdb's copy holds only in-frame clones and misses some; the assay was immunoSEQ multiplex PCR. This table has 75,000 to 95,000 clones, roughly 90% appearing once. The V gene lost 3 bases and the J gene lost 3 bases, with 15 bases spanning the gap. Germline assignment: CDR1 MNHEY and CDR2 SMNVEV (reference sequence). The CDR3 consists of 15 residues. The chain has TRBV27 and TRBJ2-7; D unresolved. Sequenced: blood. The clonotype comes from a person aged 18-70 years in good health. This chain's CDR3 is CASSLTAVPGYEQYF. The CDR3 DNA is TGTGCCAGCAGTTTGACGGCCGTTCCTGGCTACGAGCAGTACTTC.